These T cell receptor beta chains were read from a single sample in a study of blood T cell repertoires in COVID-19. TCRdb keeps only in-frame clones here, not all; method: immunoSEQ multiplex PCR. The sample records about 69,000 clones, approximately 89% being singletons. Sequenced: peripheral blood. The source of these receptors is a woman aged 55-75 years with active COVID-19. Each CDR3 is given with its conserved first and last residue. The D gene is left open where the match is weak. Rows may omit the clone size; those that give it use once, few, many or a size class.

j_call d_call v_call clone_size cdr3_aa cdr3_nt
TRBJ2-3 TRBD2 TRBV5-8 NA CASSLRGRAPDTQYF TGTGCCAGCAGCTTACGTGGGAGGGCCCCAGATACGCAGTATTTT
TRBJ2-7 NA TRBV15 NA CATSVGGRTPYEQYF TGTGCCACCAGCGTAGGAGGGAGGACCCCCTACGAGCAGTACTTC
TRBJ2-1 NA TRBV28 NA CASSSGFHNEQFF TGTGCCAGCAGTTCCGGTTTCCACAATGAGCAGTTCTTC
TRBJ2-1 TRBD2 TRBV5-1 NA CASSLSGRKVSYNEQFF TGCGCCAGCAGCCTTAGCGGGAGGAAAGTTTCCTACAATGAGCAGTTCTTC
TRBJ2-4 TRBD1 TRBV14 few CASSQLRDRGHIQYF TGTGCCAGCAGCCAACTCCGGGACAGGGGGCACATTCAGTACTTC
TRBJ2-5 NA TRBV20-1 NA CSASQLGTQYF TGCAGTGCGTCGCAGCTAGGGACCCAGTACTTC
TRBJ2-3 NA TRBV27 NA CASSLSWVGTDTQYF TGTGCCAGCAGCCTTAGCTGGGTCGGAACAGATACGCAGTATTTT
TRBJ2-7 TRBD2 TRBV30 NA CAWGLAGGIGSYEQYF TGTGCCTGGGGACTAGCGGGAGGAATAGGTTCCTACGAGCAGTACTTC
TRBJ1-3 TRBD1 TRBV6-6 NA CASSLGTGSSGNTIYF TGTGCCAGCAGTTTGGGGACAGGGAGCTCTGGAAACACCATATATTTT
TRBJ1-5 NA TRBV19 few CASSISEGSKPQHF TGTGCCAGTAGTATTAGCGAGGGTTCGAAGCCCCAGCATTTT
TRBJ2-5 TRBD2 TRBV24-1 once CAKRLAGYRAAETQYF TGTGCCAAGCGACTAGCGGGTTATAGAGCGGCGGAGACCCAGTACTTC
TRBJ2-2 NA TRBV5-1 NA CASSLGQGNTGELFF TGCGCCAGCAGCTTGGGGCAGGGGAACACCGGGGAGCTGTTTTTT
TRBJ2-2 NA TRBV5-4 NA CASSLGIAANTGELFF TGTGCCAGCAGCTTGGGAATAGCGGCGAACACCGGGGAGCTGTTTTTT
TRBJ2-4 TRBD2 TRBV7-9 NA CASSAGGPQYF TGTGCCAGCTCGGCGGGAGGGCCGCAGTACTTC
TRBJ2-5 NA TRBV9 NA CASSVREGAPGQETQYF TGTGCCAGCAGCGTTCGGGAGGGGGCCCCGGGTCAAGAGACCCAGTACTTC
TRBJ1-5 NA TRBV30 NA CACSGSNQPQHF TGTGCCTGTTCAGGGAGCAATCAGCCCCAGCATTTT
TRBJ1-2 TRBD1 TRBV5-1 NA CASSPGTADNNYGYTF TGCGCCAGCAGCCCGGGGACAGCCGATAATAACTATGGCTACACCTTC
TRBJ2-7 NA TRBV5-1 NA CASSPGGGPYEQYF TGCGCCAGCAGCCCCGGGGGTGGCCCCTACGAGCAGTACTTC
TRBJ2-5 NA TRBV6-2/TRBV6-3 NA CASSSLGGGLQETQYF TGTGCCAGCAGTTCTCTTGGGGGCGGGCTCCAAGAGACCCAGTACTTC
TRBJ1-4 NA TRBV3-1/TRBV3-2 NA CASSQGSRNEKLFF TGTGCCAGCAGCCAAGGGTCGAGGAACGAAAAACTGTTTTTT
TRBJ1-1 NA TRBV2 NA CASARVTGFGTEAFF TGTGCCAGCGCAAGAGTTACGGGGTTCGGCACTGAAGCTTTCTTT
TRBJ2-2 NA TRBV27 NA CASSLSPGLGTGELFF TGTGCCAGCAGTTTATCGCCAGGGCTGGGCACCGGGGAGCTGTTTTTT
TRBJ2-4 TRBD2 TRBV13 NA CASSFMLAGAKNIQYF TGTGCCAGCAGCTTCATGCTAGCGGGAGCCAAAAACATTCAGTACTTC
TRBJ1-1 TRBD1 TRBV7-2 NA CASSYGQGRNQIF TGTGCCAGCAGCTACGGACAGGGGCGAAATCAAATTTTT
TRBJ2-7 NA TRBV7-2 NA CASSLHGGSYEQYF TGTGCCAGCAGCCTACATGGGGGGTCCTACGAGCAGTACTTC
TRBJ2-2 NA TRBV3-1/TRBV3-2 NA CASSQGPSGTNTGELFF TGTGCCAGCAGCCAAGGGCCCAGCGGTACGAACACCGGGGAGCTGTTTTTT
TRBJ2-3 TRBD2 TRBV7-2 NA CASSLGTIRIDTQYF TGTGCCAGCAGCCTTGGGACTATCCGAATAGATACGCAGTATTTT
TRBJ2-2 NA TRBV19 NA CASSILGTANTGELFF TGTGCCAGTAGTATTCTGGGTACAGCCAACACCGGGGAGCTGTTTTTT
TRBJ1-4 TRBD1 TRBV5-6 few CASSLFGQGASTNEKLFF TGTGCCAGCAGCTTGTTTGGACAGGGGGCATCTACTAATGAAAAACTGTTTTTT
TRBJ1-3 NA TRBV27 NA CASSFRGQGSGNTIYF TGTGCCAGCAGTTTTAGAGGTCAGGGGTCTGGAAACACCATATATTTT
TRBJ1-1 TRBD1 TRBV2 many CASSMTGGTEAFF TGTGCCAGCAGCATGACAGGGGGCACTGAAGCTTTCTTT
TRBJ1-5 NA TRBV6-6 NA CASSYVQERNQPQHF TGTGCCAGCAGTTACGTCCAGGAAAGAAATCAGCCCCAGCATTTT
TRBJ2-1 NA TRBV7-2 NA CASSLAPTALEQFF TGTGCCAGCAGCTTAGCCCCGACAGCACTAGAGCAGTTCTTC
TRBJ2-3 TRBD1 TRBV5-1 few CASSSGQGGRFTDTQYF TGCGCCAGCAGCTCAGGACAGGGCGGAAGGTTCACAGATACGCAGTATTTT